What follows are 27 T cell receptor beta chains derived from one specimen sequenced in a study of cytomegalovirus exposure and HLA in healthy donors. This PCR relied on a set of 60 Vbeta primers and 13 Jbeta primers. The table came from immunoSEQ multiplex PCR; TCRdb's copy has only in-frame clones and leaves some out. The sample's table shows over 120,000 clones. Material: PBMCs. These receptors originate from a male donor in good health and CMV-seronegative.

CDR3 DNA sequence: TGTGCCCGTTGTGACAGGGGATACAATGAGCAGTTCTTC. As protein: CARCDRGYNEQFF. The chain uses TRBV30 and TRBJ2-1, with TRBD1 matching 8 bases. The germline gives CDR1 GTSNPN, CDR2 SVGIG (reference sequence). This CDR3 region has 13 residues. V was pared by 8 bases and J by 4 bases, with 7 bases of the junction left unmatched.

The V call is TRBV2, the J call TRBJ2-1; 7 bases align to TRBD2. Germline loops: CDR1 SNHLY, CDR2 FYNNEI. V shed 7 bases and J 10 bases; nucleotides not matched to a gene: 7. This CDR3 contains 12 residues. The CDR3 spells CASKRDGPEQFF. The CDR3 nucleotides are TGTGCCAGCAAGCGGGATGGTCCCGAGCAGTTCTTC.

As to this clone: The junction departs from germline at one end; a sequencing error may be responsible. J is TRBJ2-7 and V is TRBV5-6; 10 nucleotides match TRBD1. The CDR3 has 16 amino acids. Germline V lookup: CDR1 SGHDT, CDR2 YYEEEE. In DNA form, the CDR3 reads TGTGTCAGCAGCTTGGATCCGGACAGGGGGGTGTACGAGCAGTACTTC. Its translation is CVSSLDPDRGVYEQYF.

This CDR3 is CASSLEGVAGNEQFF. The DNA of the CDR3 is TGTGCCAGCAGCTTAGAAGGGGTGGCAGGGAATGAGCAGTTCTTC. This chain links TRBV7-2 with TRBJ2-1; D may be TRBD1 (5 bases). V was clipped by 1 base and J by 7 bases, with 14 bases between them. Germline V lookup: CDR1 SGHTA, CDR2 FQGNSA. The CDR3 totals 15 residues.

This sequence joins TRBV4-3 and TRBJ1-6; D is possibly TRBD1 (5 bases). The germline gives CDR1 LGHNA, CDR2 YSLEER. CDR3 length equals 16 residues. The V gene lost 1 base and the J gene lost 6 bases, with 13 bases spanning the gap. The CDR3 DNA reads TGCGCCAGCAGCCAAGCCGCGGCAGGGCGTAATTCACCCCTCCACTTT. The encoded protein is CASSQAAAGRNSPLHF.

The gene calls are TRBV5-1 and TRBJ1-4, with a possible D match to TRBD1 (6 bases). Germline-derived CDR1 and CDR2 are SGHRS and YFSETQ. This CDR3 spans 15 amino acids. The ends were cut back, 4 bases at V and 3 bases at J, with 13 bases in the middle. The CDR3 protein is CASSARQAANEKLFF. As DNA, the CDR3 is TGCGCCAGCAGCGCTCGACAGGCGGCTAATGAAAAACTGTTTTTT.

The chain recombines TRBV5-6 with TRBJ2-5; the D gene is possibly TRBD2 (6 bases). Germline V gives CDR1 SGHDT, CDR2 YYEEEE. This CDR3 region has 17 residues. Trimming removed 0 bases at V and 0 bases at J, with 15 bases between. In DNA, the CDR3 is TGTGCCAGCAGCTTGGGGAGGGGCCAGTCGTACCAAGAGACCCAGTACTTC. Translating it yields CASSLGRGQSYQETQYF.

V and J are TRBV19 and TRBJ1-3; a weak D match, TRBD1 (6 bases). In germline, CDR1 is LNHDA, CDR2 SQIVND (reference sequence). The CDR3 runs to 15 residues. Trimming removed 3 bases from V and 4 bases from J, with 13 bases in between. The CDR3, as DNA: TGTGCCAGTAGTATCAGCCAGGGGCTAGGAAACACCATATATTTT. Its translation is CASSISQGLGNTIYF.

This rearrangement joins TRBV30 to TRBJ2-7; tentative D call: TRBD2 (6 bases). The germline V gene encodes CDR1 GTSNPN and CDR2 SVGIG (reference sequence). There are 14 residues in the CDR3. V shed 1 base and J shed 3 bases, with 13 bases lying between them. The CDR3 protein is CAWSAVQGGYEQYF. The CDR3 nucleotides read TGTGCCTGGAGTGCGGTTCAGGGAGGCTACGAGCAGTACTTC.

The chain employs TRBV4-3 and TRBJ2-5; 7 bases line up with TRBD2. The CDR3 consists of 16 residues. The germline V gene encodes CDR1 LGHNA and CDR2 YSLEER. V shed 0 bases and J 5 bases; nucleotides not matched to a gene: 9. For the CDR3, the DNA is TGCGCCAGCAGCCAAGATCTGGGGGTGGGGGGGGAGACCCAGTACTTC. Its translation is CASSQDLGVGGETQYF.

The chain is built from TRBV30 and TRBJ2-7; 9 bases match TRBD1. Germline CDR1 GTSNPN, CDR2 SVGIG (reference sequence). The V gene end was trimmed by 5 bases and the J gene end by 5 bases; junction bases not matched to a gene: 7. The CDR3 is 13 amino acids. The chain's CDR3 is CAWDEDRGHEQYF. The CDR3 coding sequence is TGTGCCTGGGACGAGGACAGGGGCCACGAGCAGTACTTC.

V usage is TRBV11-2 and J usage is TRBJ2-2, with 7 bases matching TRBD1. V shed 5 bases and J 7 bases; nucleotides not matched to a gene: 10. The CDR3 has 15 amino acids. The V gene's germline CDR1 is SGHAT and CDR2 FQNNGV. CDR3 sequence reads: CASSPDRVDSGELFF. CDR3 nucleotides: TGTGCCAGCAGCCCCGACAGGGTAGACAGCGGGGAGCTGTTTTTT.

V and J are TRBV6-5 and TRBJ2-7; 8 positions match TRBD1. CDR3 length equals 15 residues. CDR1 is MNHEY and CDR2 is SVGAGI in the germline V gene. Unmatched junction bases numbered 3, after V lost 0 bases and J lost 2 bases. The CDR3 DNA follows: TGTGCCAGCAGTTACTCGACAGGGGCTACCTACGAGCAGTACTTC. Translated: CASSYSTGATYEQYF.

This rearrangement joins TRBV27 to TRBJ1-5; D is perhaps TRBD1 (5 bases). The germline V gene has CDR1 MNHEY and CDR2 SMNVEV (reference sequence). The ends were cut back, 3 bases at V and 4 bases at J, with 10 bases in the middle. The CDR3 length is 14 residues. CDR3 sequence: CASSLGGDNQPQHF. The CDR3 coding sequence is TGTGCCAGCAGTTTGGGAGGGGATAATCAGCCCCAGCATTTT.

The J gene is TRBJ1-1, the V gene TRBV7-2; possibly TRBD1 for D (6 bases). V was clipped by 6 bases and J by 1 base, with 12 bases between them. Per the germline V gene, CDR1 is SGHTA and CDR2 is FQGNSA. The CDR3 sequence is 14 residues long. Here the CDR3 DNA reads TGTGCCAGCAGTTCCAGAGGGGGGAACACTGAAGCTTTCTTT. Protein: CASSSRGGNTEAFF.

The DNA for the CDR3 is TGCAGCGTTGAAAGAGAAAGCTCCTACGAGCAGTACTTC. Translation: CSVERESSYEQYF. J is TRBJ2-7 and V is TRBV29-1; D remains ambiguous. CDR3 length: 13 amino acids. Germline loops: CDR1 SQVTM, CDR2 ANQGSEA. The V gene lost 2 bases and the J gene lost 0 bases, with 8 bases spanning the gap.

This chain joins TRBV5-6 and TRBJ2-1; 7 bases fit TRBD2. V lost 4 bases, J lost 8 bases, and 18 bases stayed unmatched. The CDR3 is 17 amino acids. Germline assignment: CDR1 SGHDT and CDR2 YYEEEE. The CDR3 DNA reads as TGTGCCAGCAGCATGCCCAGGACTAGTAAAGGGGAGTATGAGCAGTTCTTC. Translated: CASSMPRTSKGEYEQFF.

This chain links TRBV18 with TRBJ2-5, with 9 nucleotides matching TRBD1. Germline V gene sequence: CDR1 KGHSH, CDR2 LQKENI. J gave up 1 base and V 2 bases, and 5 bases lay outside the gene matches. The CDR3 is made up of 16 amino acids. As DNA, the CDR3 is TGTGCCAGCTCACCAGGGACAGGGATTGTCCAAGAGACCCAGTACTTC. It translates to CASSPGTGIVQETQYF.

The genes are TRBV6-5 and TRBJ2-7, with a possible D match to TRBD2 (5 bases). Looked up from germline, CDR1 is MNHEY and CDR2 is SVGAGI. The CDR3 totals 13 residues. V shed 5 bases and J shed 2 bases, with 10 bases lying between them. The CDR3 DNA reads as TGTGCCAGCAGTATACCCGGGACCTACGAGCAGTACTTC. This translates into CASSIPGTYEQYF.

V usage is TRBV19 and J usage is TRBJ2-7; the match to TRBD2 covers 7 bases. V was clipped by 8 bases and J by 9 bases; unmatched bases: 10. The CDR3 has 12 residues. Per the germline V gene, CDR1 is LNHDA and CDR2 is SQIVND (reference sequence). The CDR3 nucleotides read TGTGCCAGTCGGAGCGGCCCGGGGGGGCAGTACTTC. Encoded protein: CASRSGPGGQYF.

The chain combines TRBV28 with TRBJ2-3; D is unresolved. Germline-derived CDR1 and CDR2 are MDHEN and SYDVKM. V lost 3 bases and J 4 bases, leaving 11 bases between the germline ends. The CDR3 has 14 residues. CDR3 in amino acids: CASSFSGGADTQYF. The CDR3 nucleotides read TGTGCCAGCAGTTTTTCGGGTGGAGCAGATACGCAGTATTTT.

Here the CDR3 reads CASSPIPGQTMNTEAFF. The CDR3 DNA reads as TGTGCCAGCAGCCCTATTCCGGGACAGACCATGAACACTGAAGCTTTCTTT. The J gene is TRBJ1-1, the V gene TRBV7-7, with TRBD1 matching 7 bases. This CDR3 is built from 17 residues. V shed 5 bases and J 0 bases; nucleotides not matched to a gene: 12. Germline V lookup: CDR1 SSHAT, CDR2 FNYEAQ (reference sequence).

V and J are TRBV6-5 and TRBJ1-2; 7 bases align to TRBD1. V trimming: 1 base; J trimming: 0 bases; junction bases outside the gene matches: 2. Germline V CDR1 and CDR2: MNHEY, SVGAGI. The CDR3 has 15 residues. The DNA of the CDR3 is TGTGCCAGCAGTTACTACCAGGGGGCTAACTATGGCTACACCTTC. Its translation is CASSYYQGANYGYTF.

The rearrangement links TRBV6-1 to TRBJ2-3; no clear D. There are 14 residues in the CDR3. Looked up from germline, CDR1 is MNHNS and CDR2 is SASEGT. The V gene lost 10 bases and the J gene lost 0 bases, with 14 bases spanning the gap. CDR3 in amino acids: CATRLVVSTDTQYF. In nucleotides, the CDR3 is TGTGCCACCCGGTTGGTAGTAAGCACAGATACGCAGTATTTT.

The rearrangement joins TRBV27 to TRBJ1-6, with D unclear. V shed 6 bases and J shed 1 base, with 10 bases lying between them. CDR3 size: 15 residues. Per the germline V gene, CDR1 is MNHEY and CDR2 is SMNVEV (reference sequence). Here the CDR3 DNA reads TGTGCCAGCAGCCGCAGGTGGTCCTATAATTCACCCCTCCACTTT. Translating it yields CASSRRWSYNSPLHF.

The chain is built from TRBV5-1 and TRBJ1-5; D ambiguous. This CDR3 is 15 amino acids long. The V end was cut by 1 base, the J end by 0 bases, with 8 bases between. CDR1 and CDR2 (germline): SGHRS, YFSETQ. CDR3: CASSLSGYSNQPQHF. The CDR3 bases are TGCGCCAGCAGCTTGTCCGGTTATAGCAATCAGCCCCAGCATTTT.

This chain joins TRBV15 and TRBJ2-1, with TRBD2 identical over 11 bases. J gave up 7 bases and V 2 bases, and 4 bases lay outside the gene matches. Germline CDR1 and CDR2: LNHNV and YYDKDF (reference sequence). The CDR3 is 15 residues long. CDR3 loop: CATSRMLAGGNEQFF. The DNA for the CDR3 is TGTGCCACCAGCAGAATGCTAGCGGGAGGTAATGAGCAGTTCTTC.